This T cell receptor beta chain was captured by sequencing in a study of shared clonotypes between healthy human individuals. The trim removed 1 base at V and 1 base at J, leaving 6 bases unmatched. This CDR3 has 16 residues. Germline CDR1 is SQVTM and CDR2 is ANQGSEA. Using immunoSEQ multiplex PCR, the repertoire was profiled, and TCRdb retains in-frame clones only, with some absent. The sample includes some 2,500,000 clones, approximately 90% of them seen just once. The authors divided CD4+ cells into CD45RA+ naive and CD45RA-negative memory subsets. The chain has TRBV29-1 and TRBJ2-3, with 9 bases that match TRBD2. Sequenced input: naive CD4+ T cells from PBMCs. As for subset: CD45RA+ positively selected. The sequence derives from a young man in good health. Some clones in this sample may be carry-over from other donors' samples. CDR3 amino acids: CSVEGSGRFGTDTQYF. The DNA for the CDR3 is TGCAGCGTTGAAGGGAGCGGGAGGTTTGGCACAGATACGCAGTATTTT.